This is a list of T cell receptor beta chains from one sample in a study of response to subunit inactivated influenza vaccine. TCRdb re-called the RT-PCR reads with MiXCR, one entry per CDR3 protein. The sample includes 500,000 to 550,000 distinct CDR3 sequences, roughly 25% of them seen just once. These data also featured in a second study, about T cells expressing NK-cell markers.

The material was CD4+ T cells sorted from PBMCs, obtained 12 days after vaccination. The source of these receptors is a man aged 45-65 years who received an inactivated influenza vaccine. CDR3s include the opening cysteine and the closing phenylalanine or tryptophan. A D gene is named only where the DNA matches it firmly. Clone size is stated in some rows and not others, as once, few, many or a class when expanded.

D: -; J: TRBJ2-7; V: TRBV6-2/TRBV6-3; size: -; CDR3: CASTYEAAGEQYF; DNA: TGTGCCAGCACCTACGAGGCAGCCGGAGAGCAGTACTTC
D: TRBD2; J: TRBJ2-1; V: TRBV7-2; size: few; CDR3: CASSRPGRLEQFF; DNA: TGTGCCAGCAGCCGCCCCGGGAGGCTCGAGCAGTTCTTC
D: -; J: TRBJ2-7; V: TRBV5-6; size: -; CDR3: CASSLGRGTPYEQYF; DNA: TGTGCCAGCAGCTTGGGCAGGGGTACTCCCTACGAGCAGTACTTC
D: TRBD1; J: TRBJ2-5; V: TRBV20-1; size: -; CDR3: CSAPGTGGWETQYF; DNA: TGCAGTGCTCCCGGGACAGGGGGCTGGGAGACCCAGTACTTC
D: -; J: TRBJ2-7; V: TRBV6-5; size: few; CDR3: CASSYSAQTYEQYF; DNA: TGTGCCAGCAGTTACTCGGCCCAGACCTACGAGCAGTACTTC
D: TRBD1; J: TRBJ2-1; V: TRBV12-3/TRBV12-4; size: -; CDR3: CASTPGTGGYNEQFF; DNA: TGTGCCAGCACCCCCGGGACAGGGGGTTACAATGAGCAGTTCTTC
D: TRBD1; J: TRBJ1-6; V: TRBV5-1; size: -; CDR3: CASSLGQKNSPLHF; DNA: TGCGCCAGCAGCCTGGGACAGAAGAATTCACCCCTCCACTTT
D: -; J: TRBJ1-5; V: TRBV27; size: few; CDR3: CASSSSTVLSNQPQHF; DNA: TGTGCCAGCAGTTCGTCGACAGTCCTCTCCAATCAGCCCCAGCATTTT
D: -; J: TRBJ2-5; V: TRBV4-3; size: few; CDR3: CASSQEGQPGETQYF; DNA: TGCGCCAGCAGCCAAGAGGGCCAGCCGGGAGAGACCCAGTACTTC
D: -; J: TRBJ2-3; V: TRBV28; size: -; CDR3: CASSYQGRGTDTQYF; DNA: TGTGCCAGCAGTTATCAGGGTCGCGGCACAGATACGCAGTATTTT
D: -; J: TRBJ1-5; V: TRBV9; size: -; CDR3: CASSVEAGVGEPQHF; DNA: TGTGCCAGCAGCGTAGAGGCAGGCGTCGGGGAGCCCCAGCATTTT
D: -; J: TRBJ2-1; V: TRBV5-1; size: -; CDR3: CASNREGASSYNEQFF; DNA: TGCGCCAGCAACCGGGAGGGGGCCAGCTCCTACAATGAGCAGTTCTTC
D: TRBD1; J: TRBJ2-3; V: TRBV27; size: -; CDR3: CASSSFLRTGKKKDTQYF; DNA: TGTGCCAGCAGTTCCTTCCTAAGGACAGGAAAGAAGAAGGATACGCAGTATTTT
D: -; J: TRBJ2-3; V: TRBV7-8; size: -; CDR3: CASSLARPRDTQYF; DNA: TGTGCCAGCAGCTTAGCAAGGCCGCGGGATACGCAGTATTTT
D: TRBD2; J: TRBJ2-3; V: TRBV15; size: few; CDR3: CATSRGSGRATDTQYF; DNA: TGTGCCACCAGCAGAGGATCCGGGAGGGCCACAGATACGCAGTATTTT
D: -; J: TRBJ2-1; V: TRBV7-3; size: -; CDR3: CASSPLRGGYNEQFF; DNA: TGTGCCAGCAGCCCCCTGAGGGGGGGCTACAATGAGCAGTTCTTC
D: TRBD2; J: TRBJ2-2; V: TRBV5-1; size: few; CDR3: CASSLVVAGAHTGELFF; DNA: TGCGCCAGCAGCTTGGTGGTAGCGGGGGCCCACACCGGGGAGCTGTTTTTT
D: -; J: TRBJ1-1; V: TRBV20-1; size: -; CDR3: CSAREFYTEAFF; DNA: TGCAGTGCTAGGGAGTTTTACACTGAAGCTTTCTTT
D: -; J: TRBJ1-3; V: TRBV5-5; size: few; CDR3: CASSFTEPPGNTIYF; DNA: TGTGCCAGCAGCTTTACAGAGCCCCCTGGAAACACCATATATTTT
D: TRBD1; J: TRBJ2-7; V: TRBV7-2; size: few; CDR3: CASSTGQLQYF; DNA: TGTGCCAGCAGCACGGGACAGTTGCAGTACTTC
D: TRBD2; J: TRBJ2-7; V: TRBV10-3; size: few; CDR3: CAISEAGTSGTYEQYF; DNA: TGTGCCATCAGTGAAGCCGGGACTAGCGGAACCTACGAGCAGTACTTC
D: -; J: TRBJ2-5; V: TRBV5-6; size: few; CDR3: CASTFRDTVVETQYF; DNA: TGTGCCAGCACCTTCCGGGACACCGTAGTGGAGACCCAGTACTTC
D: TRBD2; J: TRBJ2-1; V: TRBV3-1; size: -; CDR3: CASSPLAGGTTYNEQFF; DNA: TGTGCCAGCAGCCCGCTAGCGGGGGGGACCACCTACAATGAGCAGTTCTTC
D: TRBD2; J: TRBJ2-5; V: TRBV5-1; size: few; CDR3: CATNEAGGRETQYF; DNA: TGCGCCACCAATGAAGCGGGGGGAAGAGAGACCCAGTACTTC
D: -; J: TRBJ2-2; V: TRBV15; size: few; CDR3: CATRKGVQENTGELFF; DNA: TGTGCCACCAGGAAAGGAGTACAGGAGAACACCGGGGAGCTGTTTTTT
D: -; J: TRBJ1-4; V: TRBV20-1; size: -; CDR3: CSARGTATNEKLFF; DNA: TGCAGTGCTAGAGGGACAGCAACTAATGAAAAACTGTTTTTT
D: TRBD1; J: TRBJ1-2; V: TRBV4-1; size: -; CDR3: CASSQRGQGPNYGYTF; DNA: TGCGCCAGCAGCCAAAGAGGACAGGGTCCTAACTATGGCTACACCTTC
D: -; J: TRBJ1-6; V: TRBV25-1; size: -; CDR3: CASSAKGLASPLHF; DNA: TGTGCCAGCAGTGCTAAGGGGTTGGCGTCACCCCTCCACTTT
D: -; J: TRBJ1-5; V: TRBV20-1; size: -; CDR3: CSARVGPSNQPQHF; DNA: TGCAGTGCTAGAGTAGGGCCTAGCAATCAGCCCCAGCATTTT
D: -; J: TRBJ2-5; V: TRBV4-2; size: -; CDR3: CASSQEARQGETQYF; DNA: TGTGCCAGCAGCCAAGAAGCCCGGCAGGGAGAGACCCAGTACTTC
D: -; J: TRBJ1-4; V: TRBV6-5; size: few; CDR3: CASSSSGVGNEKLFF; DNA: TGTGCCAGCAGTTCCTCAGGGGTCGGTAATGAAAAACTGTTTTTT
D: -; J: TRBJ1-2; V: TRBV5-1; size: few; CDR3: CASSFQGVNYGYTF; DNA: TGCGCCAGCAGCTTCCAGGGCGTTAACTATGGCTACACCTTC
D: -; J: TRBJ2-1; V: TRBV15; size: -; CDR3: CATSSRQASVNNEQFF; DNA: TGTGCCACCAGCAGCCGACAGGCTAGCGTAAACAATGAGCAGTTCTTC
D: -; J: TRBJ1-2; V: TRBV12-3/TRBV12-4; size: -; CDR3: CASTLKAGGNYGYTF; DNA: TGTGCCAGCACCCTCAAAGCTGGGGGGAACTATGGCTACACCTTC
D: -; J: TRBJ1-5; V: TRBV20-1; size: -; CDR3: CSARTGNNQPQHF; DNA: TGCAGTGCTAGAACAGGGAACAATCAGCCCCAGCATTTT
D: TRBD1; J: TRBJ2-5; V: TRBV12-3/TRBV12-4; size: few; CDR3: CASSETGKETQYF; DNA: TGTGCCAGCAGCGAGACAGGGAAAGAGACCCAGTACTTC
D: TRBD1; J: TRBJ1-3; V: TRBV9; size: few; CDR3: CASSTRDRGGNTIYF; DNA: TGTGCCAGCAGCACCAGGGACAGGGGAGGAAACACCATATATTTT
D: -; J: TRBJ1-2; V: TRBV7-2; size: once; CDR3: CASSLGFAQGYYGYTF; DNA: TGTGCCAGCAGCTTAGGATTTGCGCAGGGCTACTATGGCTACACCTTC
D: -; J: TRBJ1-6; V: TRBV6-2/TRBV6-3; size: -; CDR3: CASSYTTSPLHF; DNA: TGTGCCAGCAGTTACACGACCTCCCCCCTCCACTTT
D: -; J: TRBJ2-3; V: TRBV5-1; size: few; CDR3: CASSLRRQHRGSHPSTDTQYF; DNA: TGCGCCAGCAGCTTACGTCGACAACACCGGGGGAGCCACCCTAGCACAGATACGCAGTATTTT
D: TRBD1; J: TRBJ1-6; V: TRBV20-1; size: -; CDR3: CSARFGQGYSPLHF; DNA: TGCAGTGCTAGATTCGGACAGGGGTATTCACCCCTCCACTTT
D: TRBD1; J: TRBJ2-7; V: TRBV10-3; size: -; CDR3: CAIRNGQGSYEQYF; DNA: TGTGCCATCAGGAATGGACAGGGGTCCTACGAGCAGTACTTC
D: -; J: TRBJ1-2; V: TRBV4-1; size: few; CDR3: CASSQEWSNRYGYTF; DNA: TGCGCCAGCAGCCAAGAATGGTCGAACCGCTATGGCTACACCTTC
D: TRBD2; J: TRBJ2-1; V: TRBV7-3; size: few; CDR3: CASSLNLGTSYNEQFF; DNA: TGTGCCAGCAGTCTAAATCTCGGGACTAGCTACAATGAGCAGTTCTTC
D: TRBD1; J: TRBJ2-7; V: TRBV28; size: -; CDR3: CASRSHDRGGAYEQYF; DNA: TGTGCCAGCAGATCCCACGACAGGGGTGGGGCCTACGAGCAGTACTTC
D: TRBD2; J: TRBJ2-3; V: TRBV10-3; size: few; CDR3: CAISEAGGPPDTQYF; DNA: TGTGCCATCAGTGAGGCGGGGGGGCCTCCAGATACGCAGTATTTT
D: TRBD2; J: TRBJ2-1; V: TRBV5-5; size: -; CDR3: CASSLGQRENFEQFF; DNA: TGTGCCAGCAGCTTGGGCCAGCGGGAGAATTTTGAGCAGTTCTTC
D: -; J: TRBJ2-7; V: TRBV20-1; size: -; CDR3: CSARKNEGKGGEQYF; DNA: TGCAGTGCTAGAAAAAACGAGGGAAAGGGAGGCGAGCAGTACTTC
D: TRBD1; J: TRBJ1-1; V: TRBV27; size: -; CDR3: CASSWGPGTGRNTEAFF; DNA: TGTGCCAGCAGTTGGGGACCGGGGACAGGCCGGAACACTGAAGCTTTCTTT
D: TRBD2; J: TRBJ2-2; V: TRBV7-9; size: -; CDR3: CASRTSETGELFF; DNA: TGTGCCAGTAGGACTAGCGAGACCGGGGAGCTGTTTTTT
D: -; J: TRBJ1-6; V: TRBV6-5; size: -; CDR3: CASSSRQTNSPLHF; DNA: TGTGCCAGCAGTTCGAGACAGACTAATTCACCCCTCCACTTT
D: TRBD2; J: TRBJ2-5; V: TRBV5-1; size: many; CDR3: CASSPGTLAGVNQETQYF; DNA: TGCGCCAGCAGCCCCGGTACCCTAGCGGGGGTGAATCAAGAGACCCAGTACTTC
D: -; J: TRBJ2-7; V: TRBV29-1; size: few; CDR3: CSVVPTRDGSYEQYF; DNA: TGCAGCGTTGTCCCTACTAGGGACGGCTCCTACGAGCAGTACTTC
D: TRBD2; J: TRBJ2-2; V: TRBV5-4; size: -; CDR3: CASSFRTSGGAGELFF; DNA: TGTGCCAGCAGCTTTCGGACTAGCGGGGGGGCCGGGGAGCTGTTTTTT
D: -; J: TRBJ2-6; V: TRBV7-3; size: -; CDR3: CASSSPPGSGANVLTF; DNA: TGTGCCAGCAGCTCCCCCCCGGGTTCTGGGGCCAACGTCCTGACTTTC
D: -; J: TRBJ1-1; V: TRBV4-3; size: few; CDR3: CASSQDPLSEAFF; DNA: TGCGCCAGCAGCCAAGATCCCTTATCGGAAGCTTTCTTT
D: TRBD1; J: TRBJ2-5; V: TRBV10-3; size: few; CDR3: CAISGQGAETQYF; DNA: TGTGCCATCAGTGGACAGGGGGCCGAGACCCAGTACTTC